The 21 T cell receptor beta chains presented below share a single source sample, sequenced in a study of blood T cells in healthy people across ages (dated by TCRdb to between 2014 and 2017). Receptors were amplified or captured by 5' RACE. Sequencing was carried out with an Illumina HiSeq 2500. A second PCR of about 6 to 11 cycles was run with a J-beta primer mix and a sample-barcoded 5' primer. Using fastp trimming at Q25 and MiXCR clonotype assembly, TCRdb reanalyzed the public sequencing data and kept in-frame beta chains. Entries are consolidated by CDR3 protein sequence, retaining the most common genes and DNA. The sample contains hundreds of thousands of distinct CDR3 sequences, approximately 25% of them found a single time. In total, the top ten clones hold roughly 9% of the sample. These same records also appear under a second study, on T cells of mothers and their children.

Sequencing was done on a sample of blood. All receptors come from a boy aged 5-17 years in good health.

The CDR3 DNA reads TGCAGCTCACGGACGGACCAAGAGACCCAGTACTTC. Residues: CSSRTDQETQYF. V is TRBV29-1 and J is TRBJ2-5; D is uncertain. Germline lookup yields CDR1 SQVTM and CDR2 ANQGSEA. The CDR3 consists of 12 residues. V was trimmed by 8 bases and J by 0 bases, leaving 10 bases between them.

This clonotype was recorded a few times. The chain uses TRBV29-1 and TRBJ2-7; 8 bases are shared with TRBD2. This CDR3 comprises 14 residues. Trimming at V came to 4 bases and at J to 1 base, leaving 6 bases not matched to a gene. Germline values: CDR1 SQVTM, CDR2 ANQGSEA. The CDR3 DNA sequence: TGCAGCGTTGTATCTAGCGGGCCTTCCTACGAGCAGTACTTC. Translation gives CSVVSSGPSYEQYF.

This clonotype appeared a few times. The J gene is TRBJ2-1, the V gene TRBV7-2; D tentatively fits TRBD1 or TRBD2 (5 bases each). CDR1 SGHTA and CDR2 FQGNSA come from the germline V gene. V was cut by 2 bases and J by 8 bases, with 13 bases left in between. This CDR3 comprises 14 residues. The CDR3 DNA reads as TGTGCCAGCAGCTTACTTGGGGGTTGGGATGAGCAGTTCTTC. Encoded protein: CASSLLGGWDEQFF.

This chain connects TRBV6-8 to TRBJ2-2; 7 nucleotides align to TRBD2. The V segment lost 5 bases and the J segment 5 bases; nucleotides outside the gene matches: 5. Germline V gene lookup returns CDR1 MNHGY and CDR2 SAAAGT. The CDR3 is 14 amino acids. This CDR3 reads CASSPSGRTGELFF. DNA for the CDR3: TGTGCCAGCAGTCCTAGCGGTCGTACCGGGGAGCTGTTTTTT.

This clonotype came up a few times. The chain is built from TRBV18 and TRBJ2-7; D is ambiguous. The germline V gene has CDR1 KGHSH and CDR2 LQKENI. The V end lost 2 bases, the J end lost 5 bases, and 4 bases lay between the germline ends. The CDR3 sequence is 11 residues long. The CDR3 reads CASSPLHEQYF. In DNA form, the CDR3 reads TGTGCCAGCTCACCATTGCACGAGCAGTACTTC. Complete variable domain (other parts from reference TRBV18 and TRBJ2-7): NAGVMQNPRHLVRRRGQEARLRCSPMKGHSHVYWYRQLPEEGLKFMVYLQKENIIDESGMPKERFSAEFPKEGPSILRIQQVVRGDSAAYFCASSPLHEQYFGPGTRLTVT.

Only a few counts were recorded for this clonotype. As DNA, the CDR3 is TGTGCCAGCAGTTACACATTAGACCCGAGGAGGGAAAACATTCAGTACTTC. Encoded protein: CASSYTLDPRRENIQYF. The genes are TRBV6-6 and TRBJ2-4, with a possible D match to TRBD2 (6 bases). The CDR3 extends over 17 amino acids. The V gene lost 2 bases and the J gene lost 5 bases, with 19 bases spanning the gap. Germline V gene data show CDR1 as MNHNY and CDR2 as SVGAGI (reference sequence).

This clonotype was seen only a few times. This chain's CDR3 is CASGVGDTEAFF. The CDR3 DNA reads as TGCGCCAGCGGCGTTGGGGACACTGAAGCTTTCTTT. V and J are TRBV5-1 and TRBJ1-1; no firm D call. Germline loops: CDR1 SGHRS, CDR2 YFSETQ. V gave up 7 bases and J gave up 3 bases, with 10 bases separating them. The CDR3 consists of 12 residues.

V usage is TRBV7-2 and J usage is TRBJ2-3; 7 positions agree with TRBD2. Germline V gene data show CDR1 as SGHTA and CDR2 as FQGNSA. CDR3 length: 14 amino acids. The V and J ends lost 6 bases and 8 bases, in that order; junction bases with no gene match: 11. The CDR3 here is CASSFRLAMGTQYF. The CDR3 region has the DNA TGTGCCAGCAGTTTCCGACTAGCTATGGGTACGCAGTATTTT.

The V and J genes are TRBV2 and TRBJ1-6; TRBD1 aligns across 8 bases. Germline assignment: CDR1 SNHLY and CDR2 FYNNEI. The CDR3 is made up of 15 amino acids. V shed 4 bases and J 10 bases; nucleotides not matched to a gene: 9. DNA of the CDR3: TGTGCCAGCAGTGTAGGAGACAGGGGTAGGTCACCCCTCCACTTT. Translation: CASSVGDRGRSPLHF. Full variable domain (outside the CDR3, taken from reference TRBV2 and TRBJ1-6): EPEVTQTPSHQVTQMGQEVILRCVPISNHLYFYWYRQILGQKVEFLVSFYNNEISEKSEIFDDQFSVERPDGSNFTLKIRSTKLEDSAMYFCASSVGDRGRSPLHFGNGTRLTVT.

This clonotype was seen more than once but under ten times. The chain recombines TRBV29-1 with TRBJ2-1; D ambiguous. Germline V gene sequence: CDR1 SQVTM, CDR2 ANQGSEA. The CDR3 has 15 residues. Trimming took off 0 bases at V and 8 bases at J, with 17 bases between the two ends. CDR3 bases: TGCAGCGTTGAAGAGGTAAGGAGCCTCGGATATGAGCAGTTCTTC. The encoded protein is CSVEEVRSLGYEQFF.

The V call is TRBV7-2, the J call TRBJ1-4; TRBD1 agrees at 7 bases. Germline CDR1 and CDR2: SGHTA and FQGNSA. V lost 5 bases to trimming and J lost 8 bases; unmatched junction nucleotides: 5. This CDR3 is built from 13 residues. DNA for the CDR3: TGTGCCAGCAGCGACAGGGTTGTCGAAAAACTGTTTTTT. It yields the protein CASSDRVVEKLFF. The entire variable domain, with the rest obtained from reference TRBV7-2 and TRBJ1-4, is as follows: GAGVSQSPSNKVTEKGKDVELRCDPISGHTALYWYRQSLGQGLEFLIYFQGNSAPDKSGLPSDRFSAERTGGSVSTLTIQRTQQEDSAVYLCASSDRVVEKLFFGSGTQLSVL.

J is TRBJ2-5 and V is TRBV12-3 or TRBV12-4; 9 nucleotides align to TRBD1. The J call is in doubt because the DNA end fits TRBJ2-7 better. This CDR3 region has 14 residues. CDR3 protein: CASSPGTGWVEQYF. CDR3 nucleotides: TGTGCCAGCAGTCCCGGGACAGGGTGGGTCGAGCAGTACTTC.

V usage is TRBV9 and J usage is TRBJ1-3; tentatively, D is TRBD1 (6 bases). This CDR3 comprises 14 residues. Deletions cut 0 bases from V and 4 bases from J, with 8 bases between. In germline, CDR1 is SGDLS, CDR2 YYNGEE. The CDR3 spells CASSVDRAGNTIYF. The CDR3 DNA is TGTGCCAGCAGCGTAGACAGGGCAGGAAACACCATATATTTT. The variable domain in full, with the rest retrieved from reference TRBV9 and TRBJ1-3, is DSGVTQTPKHLITATGQRVTLRCSPRSGDLSVYWYQQSLDQGLQFLIQYYNGEERAKGNILERFSAQQFPDLHSELNLSSLELGDSALYFCASSVDRAGNTIYFGEGSWLTVV.

This clonotype was picked up a small number of times. The rearrangement joins TRBV9 to TRBJ2-1; possibly TRBD1 for D (6 bases). The better agreement between TRBJ2-7 and the DNA end casts doubt on the J call. The CDR3 consists of 14 residues. CDR1 and CDR2 from the germline V gene are SGDLS and YYNGEE. CDR3 in DNA: TGTGCCAGCAGCGGGCCGACAGGCCCCTACGAGCAGTACTTC. Amino acids: CASSGPTGPYEQYF.

The V and J genes are TRBV27 and TRBJ2-1, with 12 bases that match TRBD2. The J call may be incorrect, as the DNA end agrees better with TRBJ2-7. From germline, CDR1 is MNHEY and CDR2 SMNVEV (reference sequence). The CDR3 sequence is 16 residues long. The CDR3 is CASSPLTSGRPYEQYF. CDR3 sequence (DNA): TGTGCCAGCAGTCCACTCACTAGCGGGAGGCCATACGAGCAGTACTTC.

V is TRBV5-5 and J is TRBJ2-3; D is perhaps TRBD2 (6 bases). Germline values: CDR1 SGHKS, CDR2 YYEKEE (reference sequence). V was pared by 4 bases and J by 9 bases, with 21 bases between. The CDR3 has 15 residues. CDR3: CASSRSLQEAGTQYF. CDR3 nucleotides: TGTGCCAGCAGCCGGAGCCTACAGGAGGCGGGGACGCAGTATTTT.

This clonotype was observed a handful of times. The chain is built from TRBV28 and TRBJ2-7; 8 bases match TRBD1. The junction had 11 bases not matched to a gene; V was cut back by 5 bases and J by 5 bases. CDR1 and CDR2 from the germline V gene are MDHEN and SYDVKM. The CDR3 consists of 15 residues. The CDR3 region is CASSPPRTGIDEQYF. The CDR3 bases are TGTGCCAGCAGTCCCCCCAGGACAGGGATCGACGAGCAGTACTTC.

This clonotype came up a few times. J is TRBJ1-6 and V is TRBV6-1; D is unclear. CDR1 is MNHNS, CDR2 SASEGT, per germline. This CDR3 region has 16 residues. With 1 base removed from V and 9 bases from J, the gap between germline ends came to 16 bases. CDR3 sequence reads: CASSEEVTTWSSPLHF. The CDR3 DNA reads TGTGCCAGCAGTGAAGAAGTCACGACCTGGAGTTCACCCCTCCACTTT.

This clonotype was seen only a few times. The rearrangement links TRBV6-2 or TRBV6-3 to TRBJ2-3; 13 bases line up with TRBD2. V shed 4 bases, J shed 5 bases, and the junction held 9 bases outside the gene matches. The CDR3 totals 17 residues. CDR1 MNHEY and CDR2 SVGEGT come from the germline V gene. CDR3 sequence: CASSWWTSGGEKDTQYF. CDR3 bases: TGTGCCAGCAGTTGGTGGACTAGCGGGGGAGAAAAAGATACGCAGTATTTT.

This clonotype was recorded a few times. V usage is TRBV5-1 and J usage is TRBJ2-7, with TRBD2 matching 7 bases. The CDR3 sequence is 15 residues long. V shed 4 bases and J 0 bases; nucleotides not matched to a gene: 7. The germline V gene encodes CDR1 SGHRS and CDR2 YFSETQ. CDR3 loop: CASSGSGANSYEQYF. The CDR3 DNA reads TGCGCCAGCAGCGGGAGCGGGGCTAACTCCTACGAGCAGTACTTC.

This sequence joins TRBV28 and TRBJ1-5; D gene uncertain. CDR3 length: 17 residues. Trimming removed 3 bases from V and 0 bases from J, with 15 bases in between. Looked up from germline, CDR1 is MDHEN and CDR2 is SYDVKM. For the CDR3, the DNA is TGTGCCAGCAGTTTTAAGGGAGTCCTTAATAGCAATCAGCCCCAGCATTTT. It yields the protein CASSFKGVLNSNQPQHF. Filled out from reference TRBV28 and TRBJ1-5, the complete variable domain reads DVKVTQSSRYLVKRTGEKVFLECVQDMDHENMFWYRQDPGLGLRLIYFSYDVKMKEKGDIPEGYSVSREKKERFSLILESASTNQTSMYLCASSFKGVLNSNQPQHFGDGTRLSIL.